The T cell receptor beta chain under discussion was sequenced for a study of T cells in Graves' hyperthyroidism and ophthalmopathy. Amplified regions were TCR beta CDR3 sequences from RNA transcripts. HTBI primers were used for first-round RT-PCR of the TCR CDR3. Using its own MiXCR run on the multiplex PCR reads, TCRdb lists one record per CDR3 protein. This sample has approximately 400,000 distinct CDR3 sequences; around 15% occur once, and the top ten carry 15% to 20%. This clonotype occurred many times. CDR1 is MNHEY, CDR2 SVGEGT, per germline. The CDR3 spans 14 residues. V gave up 6 bases and J gave up 3 bases, with 11 bases separating them.

The sample was blood. The TCR sequence derives from a woman aged 30 to 39 with Graves' ophthalmopathy. The rearrangement links TRBV6-2 or TRBV6-3 to TRBJ2-2; D gene unclear. CDR3 sequence reads: CASSFRADTGELFF. CDR3 nucleotide sequence: TGTGCCAGCAGCTTTCGGGCGGACACCGGGGAGCTGTTTTTT.